This T cell receptor (beta chain) was identified in a study of blood T cell repertoires in COVID-19. Whole-study context: The United States, Italy and Spain provided the acute and convalescent COVID-19 samples. T cells, B-cell-depleted T cells, or PBMCs provided the cDNA or gDNA that served as material.

As originally analysed: The assay estimated nucleated cells by amplifying reference gene primers. Sequenced by immunoSEQ multiplex PCR; TCRdb stores in-frame clones only, minus some. V and J calls plus clone size are reproduced from that table; the DNA served to infer D and trimming. The table has about 58,000 clones, around 89% seen once. V dropped 5 bases and J dropped 0 bases, with 9 bases sitting between them. The CDR3 runs to 15 residues. Germline CDR1 and CDR2: SGHKS and YYEKEE (reference sequence). The receptor comes from a woman aged 55-70 years with active COVID-19. The V call is TRBV5-5, the J call TRBJ2-6; D unresolved. Sequenced sample: peripheral blood. CDR3 region: CASSLINSGANVLTF. The CDR3 nucleotides read TGTGCCAGCAGTTTGATTAACTCTGGGGCCAACGTCCTGACTTTC.